These 27 T cell receptor beta chains were all obtained from the same sample, sequenced in a study of cytomegalovirus exposure and HLA in healthy donors. The PCR contained 60 Vbeta and 13 Jbeta primers. Measured with immunoSEQ multiplex PCR; TCRdb has only the in-frame clones, and not every one. This table holds tens of thousands of clones. The specimen was PBMCs. These receptors originate from a woman in her 30s in good health and CMV-seropositive.

The chain uses TRBV19 and TRBJ2-1; 13 nucleotides align to TRBD2. V lost 3 bases, J lost 5 bases, and 1 base stayed unmatched. Germline V gives CDR1 LNHDA, CDR2 SQIVND (reference sequence). The CDR3 is 15 amino acids. CDR3 amino acids: CASSIGLAGDNEQFF. CDR3 coding DNA: TGTGCCAGTAGTATCGGACTAGCGGGGGACAATGAGCAGTTCTTC.

The chain links TRBV4-1 to TRBJ1-1, with TRBD1 identical over 8 bases. The CDR3 is made up of 15 amino acids. The V segment lost 4 bases and the J segment 2 bases; nucleotides outside the gene matches: 6. Germline V CDR1 and CDR2: MGHRA, YSYEKL. Here the CDR3 reads CASSPGDRGNTEAFF. For the CDR3, the DNA is TGCGCCAGCAGCCCAGGTGACAGGGGTAACACTGAAGCTTTCTTT.

The chain is built from TRBV7-6 and TRBJ1-4, with a possible D match to TRBD1 (5 bases). This CDR3 has 13 residues. Germline V lookup: CDR1 SGHVS, CDR2 FNYEAQ. Trimming cost V 3 bases and J 7 bases, with 9 bases left between them. CDR3 in DNA: TGTGCCAGCAGCTTCCAGGGATTTGAAAAACTGTTTTTT. Translated, it gives CASSFQGFEKLFF. Drawing the rest from reference TRBV7-6 and TRBJ1-4, the complete variable domain is GAGVSQSPRYKVTKRGQDVALRCDPISGHVSLYWYRQALGQGPEFLTYFNYEAQQDKSGLPNDRFSAERPEGSISTLTIQRTEQRDSAMYRCASSFQGFEKLFFGSGTQLSVL.

The chain carries TRBV29-1 and TRBJ1-2, with 7 bases identical to TRBD1. The CDR3 is made up of 14 amino acids. Trimming took 6 bases from V and 0 from J; bases not matched to a gene: 7. Germline CDR1 SQVTM, CDR2 ANQGSEA. DNA of the CDR3: TGCAGCGTCACACCGGGGACAGCTAACTATGGCTACACCTTC. It is translated as CSVTPGTANYGYTF.

The chain links TRBV9 to TRBJ2-7; 13 nucleotides line up with TRBD2. Germline V gene lookup returns CDR1 SGDLS and CDR2 YYNGEE. The V and J ends lost 1 base and 9 bases, in that order; junction bases with no gene match: 7. The CDR3 runs 15 residues. The DNA for the CDR3 is TGTGCCAGCAGCGTAATGGGACTAGCGGGATCGGCGCAGTACTTC. Translation: CASSVMGLAGSAQYF.

This rearrangement joins TRBV6-6 to TRBJ2-1, with TRBD1 identical over 11 bases. V gave up 6 bases and J gave up 8 bases; unmatched junction bases: 6. The CDR3 covers 14 residues. Germline CDR1 and CDR2: MNHNY and SVGAGI (reference sequence). The CDR3 DNA sequence: TGTGCCAGCAGAACCGGGACAGGGGGGGATGAGCAGTTCTTC. It is translated as CASRTGTGGDEQFF.

Worth noting for this clone: The junction differs from germline at one of its ends, possibly a read error. DNA of the CDR3: TGCGCCAGCAGCCGGGCGGGGGAGCTGAACACTGAAGATTTCTTT. Amino acids: CASSRAGELNTEDFF. V is TRBV4-1 and J is TRBJ1-1; maybe TRBD1 (5 bases). Germline V gene lookup returns CDR1 MGHRA and CDR2 YSYEKL. The CDR3 is made up of 15 amino acids.

The V and J genes are TRBV27 and TRBJ1-1, with a tentative D call TRBD1 (6 bases). Trimming took 11 bases from V and 10 from J, leaving 23 bases between them. Germline loops: CDR1 MNHEY, CDR2 SMNVEV (reference sequence). This CDR3 is built from 13 residues. CDR3 loop: CAVITQGYGLAFF. The CDR3 DNA sequence: TGTGCCGTCATAACACAGGGCTACGGGTTAGCTTTCTTT.

This chain joins TRBV6-4 and TRBJ2-3; maybe TRBD1 (6 bases). The CDR3 sequence is 13 residues long. Germline V gives CDR1 MRHNA, CDR2 SNTAGT. The V end lost 4 bases, the J end lost 2 bases, and 7 bases lay between the germline ends. CDR3 sequence (DNA): TGTGCCAGCAGTGCAGGGGACACAGATACGCAGTATTTT. This gives the protein CASSAGDTDTQYF.

The chain uses TRBV5-6 and TRBJ1-2; TRBD1 matches at 7 bases. Looked up from germline, CDR1 is SGHDT and CDR2 is YYEEEE. CDR3 size: 16 residues. J lost 5 bases, V lost 0 bases, and 10 bases had no gene match. CDR3 nucleotides: TGTGCCAGCAGCTTGGAAGGTTTGGGACAGCCATATGGCTACACCTTC. Amino acid sequence: CASSLEGLGQPYGYTF. Full variable domain (rest looked up from reference TRBV5-6 and TRBJ1-2): DAGVTQSPTHLIKTRGQQVTLRCSPKSGHDTVSWYQQALGQGPQFIFQYYEEEERQRGNFPDRFSGHQFPNYSSELNVNALLLGDSALYLCASSLEGLGQPYGYTFGSGTRLTVV.

The J gene is TRBJ2-4, the V gene TRBV29-1; 7 bases agree with TRBD1. V gave up 6 bases and J gave up 7 bases; unmatched junction bases: 9. Germline assignment: CDR1 SQVTM and CDR2 ANQGSEA. The CDR3 contains 13 residues. The CDR3 sequence: CSVEITGANIQYF. CDR3 DNA sequence: TGCAGCGTCGAAATTACAGGGGCTAACATTCAGTACTTC.

The chain joins TRBV9 to TRBJ1-1; possibly TRBD1 for D (5 bases). Germline assignment: CDR1 SGDLS and CDR2 YYNGEE. Deletions cut 0 bases from V and 3 bases from J, with 9 bases between. The CDR3 contains 14 residues. The CDR3, as DNA: TGTGCCAGCAGCGTAGACCCCAGGGACACTGAAGCTTTCTTT. It yields the protein CASSVDPRDTEAFF.

The chain is built from TRBV5-6 and TRBJ2-7; 9 bases agree with TRBD1. Trimming took 0 bases from V and 3 from J; bases not matched to a gene: 4. CDR1 and CDR2 (germline): SGHDT, YYEEEE. The CDR3 has 15 residues. The chain's CDR3 is CASSLGTGDFYEQYF. In DNA, the CDR3 is TGTGCCAGCAGCTTGGGGACAGGGGATTTCTACGAGCAGTACTTC.

The chain combines TRBV27 with TRBJ2-5; 8 bases line up with TRBD1. V was pared by 4 bases and J by 6 bases, with 4 bases of the junction left unmatched. The germline CDR1 and CDR2 sequences are MNHEY and SMNVEV (reference sequence). The CDR3 is 13 amino acids. CDR3 nucleotide sequence: TGTGCCAGCAGTTGGACAGGGATAAAGACCCAGTACTTC. It yields the protein CASSWTGIKTQYF.

The chain is built from TRBV9 and TRBJ2-1, with 12 nucleotides matching TRBD2. CDR3 length equals 18 residues. Germline CDR1 reads SGDLS; CDR2 reads YYNGEE. Trimming took 3 bases from V and 3 from J; bases not matched to a gene: 10. CDR3 sequence reads: CASSATRLAGVIYNEQFF. The DNA of the CDR3 is TGTGCCAGCAGCGCCACTCGACTAGCGGGAGTGATCTACAATGAGCAGTTCTTC.

The chain is built from TRBV9 and TRBJ2-3; TRBD2 agrees at 8 bases. The CDR3 has 17 residues. Germline V gene sequence: CDR1 SGDLS, CDR2 YYNGEE. Trimming at V came to 0 bases and at J to 1 base, leaving 7 bases not matched to a gene. CDR3 in DNA: TGTGCCAGCAGCGTAGGTTTAGCGGGAACTGGCACAGATACGCAGTATTTT. Its protein product is CASSVGLAGTGTDTQYF.

This chain's CDR3 is CASSRGYLSYEQYF. As DNA, the CDR3 is TGCGCCAGCAGCCGGGGGTATCTCTCCTACGAGCAGTACTTC. This chain uses TRBV5-1 with TRBJ2-7; D is possibly TRBD2 (6 bases). The CDR3 is 14 amino acids. CDR1 is SGHRS, CDR2 YFSETQ, per germline. Trimming shortened V by 4 bases and J by 0 bases, and 11 bases separated the two germline ends.

This rearrangement joins TRBV7-8 to TRBJ2-3; perhaps TRBD2 as D (5 bases). The V gene's germline CDR1 is SGHVS and CDR2 FQNEAQ. The CDR3 is made up of 14 amino acids. Trimming removed 4 bases at V and 3 bases at J, with 11 bases between. The CDR3 nucleotides are TGTGCCAGCAGCTCCACTAGGTATACAGATACGCAGTATTTT. This encodes CASSSTRYTDTQYF.

The chain joins TRBV9 to TRBJ1-1; TRBD1 matches at 7 bases. The germline gives CDR1 SGDLS, CDR2 YYNGEE. The CDR3 contains 14 residues. The V gene end was trimmed by 3 bases and the J gene end by 6 bases; junction bases not matched to a gene: 8. The CDR3 protein is CASSADRVVSEAFF. DNA for the CDR3: TGTGCCAGCAGCGCCGACAGGGTTGTCTCTGAAGCTTTCTTT.

The CDR3 reads CASSPGLHEQYF. For the CDR3, the DNA is TGCGCCAGCAGCCCGGGACTCCACGAGCAGTACTTC. J is TRBJ2-7 and V is TRBV4-1, with TRBD2 as a possible D gene (6 bases). Between the trimmed V and J ends, which lost 4 bases and 5 bases, there was a span of 9 bases. Germline lookup yields CDR1 MGHRA and CDR2 YSYEKL. This CDR3 has 12 residues.

V usage is TRBV10-1 and J usage is TRBJ2-5, with D perhaps TRBD2 (6 bases). Germline V gene data show CDR1 as WNHNN and CDR2 as SYGVQD (reference sequence). Trimming stripped 0 bases from V and 5 bases from J, with 7 bases between. This CDR3 contains 13 residues. The CDR3 loop reads CASSESGRETQYF. CDR3 sequence (DNA): TGCGCCAGCAGTGAGTCAGGGAGGGAGACCCAGTACTTC.

This chain uses TRBV30 with TRBJ2-1; D perhaps matches TRBD2 (6 bases). Germline V gene lookup returns CDR1 GTSNPN and CDR2 SVGIG (reference sequence). The length of the CDR3 is 12 residues. Trimming left V 4 bases short and J 11 bases short, with 15 bases between. CDR3 coding DNA: TGTGCCTGGACCAAGCCCGCGGGGCAGCAGTTCTTC. It specifies CAWTKPAGQQFF. The variable domain in full, with the rest retrieved from reference TRBV30 and TRBJ2-1, is SQTIHQWPATLVQPVGSPLSLECTVEGTSNPNLYWYRQAAGRGLQLLFYSVGIGQISSEVPQNLSASRPQDRQFILSSKKLLLSDSGFYLCAWTKPAGQQFFGPGTRLTVL.

The chain joins TRBV2 to TRBJ2-5; 8 nucleotides align to TRBD2. The CDR3 is made up of 16 amino acids. Germline CDR1 reads SNHLY; CDR2 reads FYNNEI. Trimming at V came to 0 bases and at J to 5 bases, leaving 8 bases not matched to a gene. DNA of the CDR3: TGTGCCAGCAGTGAAGCGGAGACGGGGGGGCTGGAGACCCAGTACTTC. It codes for CASSEAETGGLETQYF.

The chain carries TRBV2 and TRBJ2-1, with TRBD2 matching 9 bases. In germline, CDR1 is SNHLY, CDR2 FYNNEI. The CDR3 is 19 amino acids. The V segment lost 3 bases and the J segment 5 bases; nucleotides outside the gene matches: 17. CDR3 nucleotides: TGTGCCAGCAGTGATCACAGGGGAGATAGCGGGAGAGTAGACAATGAGCAGTTCTTC. Amino acids: CASSDHRGDSGRVDNEQFF.

The J gene is TRBJ1-1, the V gene TRBV18, with a weak D call TRBD1 (5 bases). From germline, CDR1 is KGHSH and CDR2 LQKENI. V dropped 1 base and J dropped 0 bases, with 6 bases sitting between them. The CDR3 length is 14 residues. Written as DNA, the CDR3 is TGTGCCAGCTCACCACAGGGGATGAACACTGAAGCTTTCTTT. Translation: CASSPQGMNTEAFF.

The rearrangement joins TRBV6-4 to TRBJ2-1; TRBD2 matches at 10 bases. Germline CDR1 MRHNA, CDR2 SNTAGT. CDR3 length equals 15 residues. Unmatched junction bases numbered 7, after V lost 5 bases and J lost 6 bases. In DNA, the CDR3 is TGTGCCAGCAGTCTACTAGCGGGGTCCCCCAATGAGCAGTTCTTC. Its protein product is CASSLLAGSPNEQFF.

V gene TRBV2 combines with J gene TRBJ2-2; perhaps TRBD2 as D (6 bases). With 5 bases removed from V and 7 bases from J, the gap between germline ends came to 14 bases. CDR3 length equals 14 residues. Germline assignment: CDR1 SNHLY and CDR2 FYNNEI. CDR3 protein: CASSPTSQSGELFF. CDR3 nucleotides: TGTGCCAGCAGTCCGACTAGTCAAAGCGGGGAGCTGTTTTTT.